This is a list of T cell receptor beta chains from one sample in a study of T cells in Graves' hyperthyroidism and ophthalmopathy. TCRdb independently ran MiXCR on the multiplex PCR reads; one entry per CDR3 protein. The sample has about 350,000 distinct CDR3 sequences, 17% seen once. Source material: blood. These receptors all stem from a woman between 25 and 40 years old with Graves' hyperthyroidism that later progressed to Graves' ophthalmopathy. Each CDR3 is given with its conserved first and last residue. Fields, in order: D gene, J gene, CDR3 length, V gene, clone size, CDR3 DNA, CDR3 protein. The D gene is left open where the match is weak. Rows may omit the clone size; those that give it use once, few, many or a size class.

>-|TRBJ1-5|15|TRBV6-1|-
TGTGCCAGCAGTCCCCAGATCTATAGCAATCAGCCCCAGCATTTT
CASSPQIYSNQPQHF
>-|TRBJ2-3|15|TRBV7-3|-
TGTGCCAGCAGTGCTTTGTACAGGGACACAGATACGCAGTATTTT
CASSALYRDTDTQYF
>-|TRBJ2-3|14|TRBV5-1|many
TGCGCCAGCAGCTTGGGGATCCGGGGAGATACGCAGTATTTT
CASSLGIRGDTQYF
>TRBD1|TRBJ2-2|16|TRBV9|few
TGTGCCAGCAGCGGGAGTAGGGGGCGTCGGACCGGGGAGCTGTTTTTT
CASSGSRGRRTGELFF
>TRBD2|TRBJ2-3|16|TRBV5-1|few
TGCGCCAGCAGCTTGGATCTAGCGGGAACCACAGATACGCAGTATTTT
CASSLDLAGTTDTQYF
>-|TRBJ2-2|15|TRBV24-1|-
TGTGCCACCAGTGAAGGTCTAGAGTTTACCGGGGAGCTGTTTTTT
CATSEGLEFTGELFF
>TRBD2|TRBJ2-3|14|TRBV29-1|-
TGCAGCGCGACTAGCGGGAGTTCTGCAGATACGCAGTATTTT
CSATSGSSADTQYF
>-|TRBJ2-7|12|TRBV29-1|-
TGCAGCGTTGCAGGACAGTCCTACGAGCAGTACTTC
CSVAGQSYEQYF
>TRBD1|TRBJ1-1|16|TRBV29-1|few
TGCAGCGTTGAAGATCGGGCAGGGGGGATGAACACTGAAGCTTTCTTT
CSVEDRAGGMNTEAFF
>-|TRBJ1-1|16|TRBV19|many
TGTGCCAGTACCCGGGGGCTGCAAGGAACTAACACTGAAGCTTTCTTT
CASTRGLQGTNTEAFF
>-|TRBJ2-1|17|TRBV19|-
TGTGCCAGTAGTGACCTCAGGGACGCCAGCTCCTACAATGAGCAGTTCTTC
CASSDLRDASSYNEQFF
>TRBD1|TRBJ2-3|16|TRBV24-1|few
TGTGCCACCAGTGATCCGACAGGGACAACCACAGATACGCAGTATTTT
CATSDPTGTTTDTQYF
>TRBD1|TRBJ1-3|16|TRBV2|-
TGTGCCAGCAGTTTGGCTGGACAGGGCCCTGGAAACACCATATATTTT
CASSLAGQGPGNTIYF
>TRBD2|TRBJ2-1|15|TRBV7-9|-
TGTGCCAGCAGCCCCGGACTAGCGGCAGGGAATGAGCAGTTCTTC
CASSPGLAAGNEQFF
>-|TRBJ2-1|13|TRBV7-8|-
TGTGCCAGCACCCAAGGGACCATAAATGAGCAGTTCTTC
CASTQGTINEQFF
>TRBD1|TRBJ2-3|16|TRBV20-1|many
TGCAGTGCTAGGGGTCAGACAGGGTATTTATTGGATACGCAGTATTTT
CSARGQTGYLLDTQYF
>TRBD1|TRBJ1-5|14|TRBV24-1|-
TGTGCCACCAGTGAAGGGACAGGGCATCAGCCCCAGCATTTT
CATSEGTGHQPQHF
>TRBD2|TRBJ2-7|15|TRBV11-2|-
TGTGCCAGCAGCTTAGCTCTAGCGGGAGTGCACGAGCAGTACTTC
CASSLALAGVHEQYF
>-|TRBJ2-5|15|TRBV3-1|-
TGTGCCAGCAGCCAAGACGGGACACGCCGGGAGACCCAGTGCTTC
CASSQDGTRRETQCF
>-|TRBJ2-7|13|TRBV6-1|many
TGTGCCACTAAGTCGACAGCGTCGGACGAGCAGTACTTC
CATKSTASDEQYF
>TRBD1|TRBJ2-2|15|TRBV7-9|once
TGTGCCAGCAGCTCGAGGACAGGGAACGCCGGGGAGCTGTTTTTT
CASSSRTGNAGELFF
>-|TRBJ2-7|15|TRBV9|many
TGTGCCAGCAGCGTAGAGCTGGCCCCAACCTACGAGCAGTACTTC
CASSVELAPTYEQYF
>-|TRBJ2-3|13|TRBV24-1|-
TGTGCCACCAGTGATTCGGGTCTAGATACGCAGTATTTT
CATSDSGLDTQYF
>-|TRBJ1-5|13|TRBV2|many
TGTGCCAGCAGTGGGGTACGTGATCAGCCCCAGCATTTT
CASSGVRDQPQHF
>-|TRBJ1-3|15|TRBV6-2/TRBV6-3|many
TGTGCCAGCAGTTACGGCGCAGGCTCTGGAAACACCATATATTTT
CASSYGAGSGNTIYF
>TRBD2|TRBJ2-1|17|TRBV11-2|many
TGTGCCAGCAGCTTACCCCGACTAGCGGGGGTTTACAATGAGCAGTTCTTC
CASSLPRLAGVYNEQFF
>TRBD1|TRBJ1-2|15|TRBV11-2|many
TGTGCCAGCAGCCGGATAAAGTCCCGGGACAGCGACTACACCTTC
CASSRIKSRDSDYTF
>TRBD1|TRBJ1-2|12|TRBV2|many
TGTGCCAGCAGCCCGACAGGGTACGGCTACACCTTC
CASSPTGYGYTF
>TRBD2|TRBJ2-2|15|TRBV20-1|-
TGCAGTGCTAGAGACGGAGCGGGGGGGTTCGGGGAGCTGTTTTTT
CSARDGAGGFGELFF
>TRBD2|TRBJ2-5|16|TRBV7-8|few
TGTGCCAGCAGCTTAGGGCGGGGACTAGCGTTAGAGACCCAGTACTTC
CASSLGRGLALETQYF